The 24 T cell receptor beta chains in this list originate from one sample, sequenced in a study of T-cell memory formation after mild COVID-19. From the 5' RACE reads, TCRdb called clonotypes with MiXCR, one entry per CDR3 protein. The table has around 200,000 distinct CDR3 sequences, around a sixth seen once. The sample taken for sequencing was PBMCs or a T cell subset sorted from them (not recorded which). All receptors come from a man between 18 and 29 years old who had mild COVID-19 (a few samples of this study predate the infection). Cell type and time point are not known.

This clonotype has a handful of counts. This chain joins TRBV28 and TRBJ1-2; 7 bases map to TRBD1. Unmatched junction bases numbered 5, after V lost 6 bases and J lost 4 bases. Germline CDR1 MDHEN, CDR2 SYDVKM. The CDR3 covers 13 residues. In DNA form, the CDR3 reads TGTGCCAGCAGACTGGGACAGCGCTATGGCTACACCTTC. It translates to CASRLGQRYGYTF.

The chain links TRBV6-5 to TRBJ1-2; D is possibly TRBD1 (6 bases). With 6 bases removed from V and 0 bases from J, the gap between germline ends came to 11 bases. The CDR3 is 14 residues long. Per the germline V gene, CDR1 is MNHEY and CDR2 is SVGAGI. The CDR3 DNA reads TGTGCCAGCAGGCGGGACACCACTAACTATGGCTACACCTTC. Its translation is CASRRDTTNYGYTF.

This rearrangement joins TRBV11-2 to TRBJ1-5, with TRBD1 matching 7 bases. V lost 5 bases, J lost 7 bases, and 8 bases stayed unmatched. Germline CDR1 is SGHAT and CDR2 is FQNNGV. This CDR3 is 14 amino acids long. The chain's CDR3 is CASSKTGTLQPQHF. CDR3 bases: TGTGCCAGCAGCAAGACAGGGACACTCCAGCCCCAGCATTTT.

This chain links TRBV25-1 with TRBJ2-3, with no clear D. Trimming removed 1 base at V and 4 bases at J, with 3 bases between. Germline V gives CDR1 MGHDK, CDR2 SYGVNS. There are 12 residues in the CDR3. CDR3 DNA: TGTGCCAGCAGTGAATGGTCAGATACGCAGTATTTT. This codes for CASSEWSDTQYF.

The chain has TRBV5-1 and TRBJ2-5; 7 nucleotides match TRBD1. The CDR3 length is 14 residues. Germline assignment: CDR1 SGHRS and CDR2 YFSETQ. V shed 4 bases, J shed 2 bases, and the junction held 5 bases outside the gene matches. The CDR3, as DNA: TGCGCCAGCAGCATTCCGGGACAGCAAGAGACCCAGTACTTC. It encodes CASSIPGQQETQYF.

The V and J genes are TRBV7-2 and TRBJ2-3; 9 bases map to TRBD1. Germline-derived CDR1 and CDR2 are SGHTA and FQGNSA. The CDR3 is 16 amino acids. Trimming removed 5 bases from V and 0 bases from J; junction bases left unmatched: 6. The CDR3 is CASSINGQGSTDTQYF. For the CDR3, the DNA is TGTGCCAGCAGCATAAATGGACAGGGGAGCACAGATACGCAGTATTTT.

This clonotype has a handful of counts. The CDR3 protein is CASSRPGGRGDNSPLHF. CDR3 nucleotides: TGTGCCAGCTCACGACCAGGGGGCCGTGGGGATAATTCACCCCTCCACTTT. The V and J genes are TRBV18 and TRBJ1-6; 8 nucleotides align to TRBD1. The V and J ends lost 4 bases and 5 bases, in that order; junction bases with no gene match: 10. Germline V gives CDR1 KGHSH, CDR2 LQKENI. The CDR3 is made up of 17 amino acids.

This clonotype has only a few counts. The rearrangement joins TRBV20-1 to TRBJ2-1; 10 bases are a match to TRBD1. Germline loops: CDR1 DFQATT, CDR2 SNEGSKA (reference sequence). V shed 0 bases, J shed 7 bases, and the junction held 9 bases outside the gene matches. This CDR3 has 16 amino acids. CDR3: CSARDRRTGGVNEQFF. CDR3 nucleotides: TGCAGTGCTAGAGATCGAAGGACAGGGGGAGTAAATGAGCAGTTCTTC.

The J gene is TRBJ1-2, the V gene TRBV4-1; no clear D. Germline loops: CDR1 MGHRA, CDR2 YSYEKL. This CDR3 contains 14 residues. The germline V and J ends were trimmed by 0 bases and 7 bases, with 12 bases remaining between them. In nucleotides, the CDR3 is TGCGCCAGCAGCCAAGATGAGAAGGGATTTGGCTACACCTTC. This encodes CASSQDEKGFGYTF.

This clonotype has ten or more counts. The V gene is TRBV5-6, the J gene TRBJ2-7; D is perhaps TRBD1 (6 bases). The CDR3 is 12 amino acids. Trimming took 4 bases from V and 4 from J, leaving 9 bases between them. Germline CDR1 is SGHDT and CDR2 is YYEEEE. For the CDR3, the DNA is TGTGCCAGCAGCGCAGGGGAGTACGAGCAGTACGTC. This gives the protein CASSAGEYEQYV.

CDR3 coding DNA: TGTGCCAGCAGGCCAGCGGGGTCCTACAATGAGCAGTTCTTC. This translates into CASRPAGSYNEQFF. The chain recombines TRBV6-1 with TRBJ2-1; the match to TRBD2 covers 7 bases. CDR3 length: 14 residues. J lost 1 base, V lost 6 bases, and 3 bases had no gene match. The germline V gene encodes CDR1 MNHNS and CDR2 SASEGT.

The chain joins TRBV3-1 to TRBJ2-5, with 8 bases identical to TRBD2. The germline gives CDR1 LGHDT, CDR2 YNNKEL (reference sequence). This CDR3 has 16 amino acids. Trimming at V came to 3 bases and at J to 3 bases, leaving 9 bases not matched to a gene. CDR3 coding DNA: TGTGCCAGCAGCCAGTTGCCCCGGGGGGGGAAAGAGACCCAGTACTTC. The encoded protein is CASSQLPRGGKETQYF.

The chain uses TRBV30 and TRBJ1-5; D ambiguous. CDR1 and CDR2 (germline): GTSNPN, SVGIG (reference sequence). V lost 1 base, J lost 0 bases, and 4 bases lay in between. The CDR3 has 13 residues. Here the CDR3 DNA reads TGTGCCTGGAGTGAGGATAGCAATCAGCCCCAGCATTTT. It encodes CAWSEDSNQPQHF.

The CDR3 region is CASSTNYRDSRGSNQPQHF. For the CDR3, the DNA is TGTGCCAGCAGTACAAACTACCGGGACTCACGGGGGAGCAATCAGCCCCAGCATTTT. The chain is built from TRBV6-2 or TRBV6-3 and TRBJ1-5; tentatively, D is TRBD1 (5 bases). Trimming left V 5 bases short and J 1 base short, with 24 bases between. The CDR3 is 19 amino acids. Germline loops: CDR1 MNHEY, CDR2 SVGEGT.

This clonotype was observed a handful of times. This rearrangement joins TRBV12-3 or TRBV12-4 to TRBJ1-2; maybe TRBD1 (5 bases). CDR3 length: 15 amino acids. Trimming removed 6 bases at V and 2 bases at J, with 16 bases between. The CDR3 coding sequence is TGTGCCAGCAGCAGACCGACGGGGGGAAACTATGGCTACACCTTC. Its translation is CASSRPTGGNYGYTF.

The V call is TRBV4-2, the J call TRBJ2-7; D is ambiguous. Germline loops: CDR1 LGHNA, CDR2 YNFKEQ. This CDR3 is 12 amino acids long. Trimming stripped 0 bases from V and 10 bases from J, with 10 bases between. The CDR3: CASSQDGLVQYV. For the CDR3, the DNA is TGTGCCAGCAGCCAAGATGGGCTCGTACAGTACGTC.

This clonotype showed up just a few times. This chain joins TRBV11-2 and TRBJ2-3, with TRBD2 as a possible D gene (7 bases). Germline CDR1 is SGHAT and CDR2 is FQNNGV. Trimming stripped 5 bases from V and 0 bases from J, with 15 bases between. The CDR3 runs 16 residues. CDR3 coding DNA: TGTGCCAGCAGCCGAATAAGGGGGGGTAGCACAGATACGCAGTATTTT. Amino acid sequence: CASSRIRGGSTDTQYF.

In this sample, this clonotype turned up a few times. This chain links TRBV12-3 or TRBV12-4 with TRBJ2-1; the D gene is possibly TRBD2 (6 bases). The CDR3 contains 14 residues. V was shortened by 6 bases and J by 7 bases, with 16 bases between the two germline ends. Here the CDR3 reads CASSQTGTVNEQFF. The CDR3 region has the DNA TGTGCCAGCAGCCAAACCGGGACTGTGAATGAGCAGTTCTTC.

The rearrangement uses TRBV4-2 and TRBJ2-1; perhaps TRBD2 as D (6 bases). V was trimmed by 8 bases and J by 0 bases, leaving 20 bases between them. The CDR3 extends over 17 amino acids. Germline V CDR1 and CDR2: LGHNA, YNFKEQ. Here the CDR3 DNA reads TGTGCCAGCGGCACCCCCCGGGGGTCGAGCTCCTACAATGAGCAGTTCTTC. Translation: CASGTPRGSSSYNEQFF.

In DNA, the CDR3 is TGTGCCAGCAGCCAAGAAACGGGACTAGCGGACACAGATACGCAGTATTTT. Encoded protein: CASSQETGLADTDTQYF. The chain recombines TRBV4-2 with TRBJ2-3, with 11 bases that match TRBD2. Per the germline V gene, CDR1 is LGHNA and CDR2 is YNFKEQ. The CDR3 runs 17 residues. V lost 0 bases, J lost 2 bases, and 4 bases stayed unmatched.

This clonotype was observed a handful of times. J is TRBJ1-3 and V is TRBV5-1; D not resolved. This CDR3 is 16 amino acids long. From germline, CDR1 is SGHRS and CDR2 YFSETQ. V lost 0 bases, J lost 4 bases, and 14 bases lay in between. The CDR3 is CASSLVWQDSGNTIYF. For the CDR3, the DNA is TGCGCCAGCAGCTTGGTTTGGCAGGATTCGGGAAACACCATATATTTT.

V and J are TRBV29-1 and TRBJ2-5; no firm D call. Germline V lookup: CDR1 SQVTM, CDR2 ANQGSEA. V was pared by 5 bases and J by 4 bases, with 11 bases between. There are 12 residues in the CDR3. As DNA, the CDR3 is TGCAGCGTTCGGAGTTTAGGAGAGACCCAGTACTTC. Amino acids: CSVRSLGETQYF.

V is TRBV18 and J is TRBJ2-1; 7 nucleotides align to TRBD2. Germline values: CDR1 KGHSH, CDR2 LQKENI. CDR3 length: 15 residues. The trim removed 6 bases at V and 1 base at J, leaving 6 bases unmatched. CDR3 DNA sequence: TGTGCCAGCTCGCAGAACGGGGGGTCCTACAATGAGCAGTTCTTC. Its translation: CASSQNGGSYNEQFF.

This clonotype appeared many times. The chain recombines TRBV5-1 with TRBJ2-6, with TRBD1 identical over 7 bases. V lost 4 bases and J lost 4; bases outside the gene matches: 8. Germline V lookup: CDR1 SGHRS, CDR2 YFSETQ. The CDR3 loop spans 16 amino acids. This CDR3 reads CASSGSTGSGANVLTF. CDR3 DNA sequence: TGCGCCAGCAGCGGTTCGACAGGGTCCGGGGCCAACGTCCTGACTTTC.